The clone carrying this TCR beta chain was seen more than once but under ten times. The data originate from a study of blood T cell repertoires in COVID-19. For the study at large: Material from acute and convalescent COVID-19 was sourced from the United States, Italy and Spain.

There are 13 residues in the CDR3. Trimming left V 5 bases short and J 3 bases short, with 10 bases between. The germline V gene has CDR1 SGHAT and CDR2 FQNNGV. Clones were sequenced by immunoSEQ multiplex PCR, and TCRdb holds only the in-frame ones, with some missing. The sample has about 250,000 clones; 70% to 90% are singletons. This receptor was obtained from a man aged 18 to 35 with active or convalescent COVID-19. The chain recombines TRBV11-2 with TRBJ1-2; D not resolved. Sequencing was performed on peripheral blood. CDR3 nucleotides: TGTGCCAGCAGCCCCGACACGTACTATGGCTACACCTTC. Its protein product is CASSPDTYYGYTF.